These T cell receptor beta chains were read from a single sample in a study of OX40 agonist ivuxolimab in advanced cancers. TCRdb's copy holds only in-frame clones and misses some; the assay was immunoSEQ multiplex PCR. The repertoire includes about 18,000 clones, 70% to 90% of them detected once, and roughly two thirds sits in the top ten. The sequencing here drew on CD4+ or CD8+ T cells sorted from blood, taken in a trial of the OX40 agonist ivuxolimab. These receptors came from an adult with an advanced solid tumor such as melanoma, head and neck, liver or kidney cancer. Each CDR3 is given with its conserved first and last residue. Fields, in order: V gene, J gene, CDR3 length, clone size, D gene, CDR3 protein, CDR3 DNA. A D gene is named only where the DNA matches it firmly. Size is omitted from some rows. Given values are once, few, many or a class for expanded clones.

v_call: TRBV7-9
j_call: TRBJ2-2
cdr3_length: 11
clone_size: few
d_call: TRBD1
cdr3_aa: CASSPGQAMFF
cdr3_nt: TGTGCCAGCAGCCCGGGACAGGCAATGTTTTTT

v_call: TRBV14
j_call: TRBJ1-3
cdr3_length: 13
clone_size: .
d_call: .
cdr3_aa: CASSPGTVNTIYF
cdr3_nt: TGTGCCAGCAGCCCGGGCACCGTTAACACCATATATTTT

v_call: TRBV5-8
j_call: TRBJ2-5
cdr3_length: 18
clone_size: .
d_call: TRBD2
cdr3_aa: CASSFVGLAGGPGETQYF
cdr3_nt: TGTGCCAGCAGCTTTGTAGGACTAGCGGGAGGGCCGGGGGAGACCCAGTACTTC

v_call: TRBV6-1
j_call: TRBJ1-1
cdr3_length: 12
clone_size: once
d_call: .
cdr3_aa: CASGPGHTEAFF
cdr3_nt: TGTGCCAGCGGCCCGGGCCACACTGAAGCTTTCTTT

v_call: TRBV14
j_call: TRBJ2-7
cdr3_length: 13
clone_size: .
d_call: .
cdr3_aa: CASASSPSYEQYF
cdr3_nt: TGTGCCAGCGCGAGCAGTCCATCCTACGAGCAGTACTTC

v_call: TRBV30
j_call: TRBJ1-4
cdr3_length: 16
clone_size: .
d_call: .
cdr3_aa: CAWSAGVQFTNEKLFF
cdr3_nt: TGTGCCTGGAGCGCCGGGGTGCAGTTCACTAATGAAAAACTGTTTTTT

v_call: TRBV5-1
j_call: TRBJ2-7
cdr3_length: 14
clone_size: once
d_call: .
cdr3_aa: CASSLAFDGGEQYF
cdr3_nt: TGCGCCAGCAGCTTGGCCTTCGACGGGGGCGAGCAGTACTTC

v_call: TRBV5-4
j_call: TRBJ2-5
cdr3_length: 14
clone_size: .
d_call: TRBD1
cdr3_aa: CASSGDRGRETQYF
cdr3_nt: TGTGCCAGCAGCGGGGACAGGGGGCGGGAGACCCAGTACTTC

v_call: TRBV30
j_call: TRBJ1-5
cdr3_length: 14
clone_size: once
d_call: .
cdr3_aa: CAWSGGAGNQPQHF
cdr3_nt: TGTGCCTGGAGTGGGGGGGCGGGCAATCAGCCCCAGCATTTT

v_call: TRBV30
j_call: TRBJ2-7
cdr3_length: 13
clone_size: .
d_call: .
cdr3_aa: CACKAGQNYEQYF
cdr3_nt: TGTGCCTGTAAAGCGGGACAGAACTACGAGCAGTACTTC

v_call: TRBV10-2
j_call: TRBJ2-1
cdr3_length: 15
clone_size: .
d_call: TRBD1
cdr3_aa: CASSAGTGIHNEQFF
cdr3_nt: TGCGCCAGCAGTGCCGGGACAGGAATACACAATGAGCAGTTCTTC

v_call: TRBV11-2
j_call: TRBJ2-7
cdr3_length: 14
clone_size: .
d_call: TRBD1
cdr3_aa: CASSWTGPTYEQYF
cdr3_nt: TGTGCCAGCAGCTGGACAGGGCCTACCTACGAGCAGTACTTC

v_call: TRBV7-2
j_call: TRBJ2-1
cdr3_length: 15
clone_size: once
d_call: .
cdr3_aa: CASSLDWGNYNEQFF
cdr3_nt: TGTGCCAGCAGCTTAGATTGGGGGAACTACAATGAGCAGTTCTTC

v_call: TRBV10-3
j_call: TRBJ2-1
cdr3_length: 15
clone_size: .
d_call: TRBD2
cdr3_aa: CAISAVAGGSNEQFF
cdr3_nt: TGTGCCATCAGTGCCGTAGCGGGGGGATCCAATGAGCAGTTCTTC

v_call: TRBV15
j_call: TRBJ2-3
cdr3_length: 16
clone_size: .
d_call: .
cdr3_aa: CATSRSGGFPTDTQYF
cdr3_nt: TGTGCCACCAGCAGAAGTGGGGGGTTCCCCACAGATACGCAGTATTTT

v_call: TRBV5-1
j_call: TRBJ2-1
cdr3_length: 14
clone_size: .
d_call: .
cdr3_aa: CASSLETDYNEQFF
cdr3_nt: TGCGCCAGCAGCTTGGAGACAGATTACAATGAGCAGTTCTTC